The subject of this entry is one TCR beta chain. Recipients received nonmyeloablative bone marrow transplants from related graft donors, with transient mixed chimerism. The V gene end was trimmed by 0 bases and the J gene end by 8 bases; junction bases not matched to a gene: 12. This CDR3 region has 16 residues. Germline V gene data show CDR1 as SGHKS and CDR2 as YYEKEE (reference sequence). The data are from a study of Tregs in tolerant kidney transplant recipients. Here immunoSEQ multiplex PCR was the method, and the copy in TCRdb shows in-frame clones only, minus some. The sample carries more than 70,000 clones, roughly 90% recorded once.

This clonotype was sampled from a human patient who received a combined kidney and bone marrow transplant. Part of the T cell pool may stem from the graft donor. This sequence joins TRBV5-5 and TRBJ1-2; 8 nucleotides line up with TRBD1. The sample was CD4+ T cells from blood (PBMCs), taken 24 months after the transplant. The CDR3, as DNA: TGTGCCAGCAGCTTGGGGGACAGGCAGCTCTGGGCGGGCTACACCTTC. This sequence encodes CASSLGDRQLWAGYTF.